This record covers a single T cell receptor (beta chain). As yet, its antigen is unknown. Each CDR3 protein is one row after TCRdb ran MiXCR on the RT-PCR reads. Here the sample spans under 550,000 distinct CDR3 sequences, around 8% being singletons. This sample stems from a study of response to subunit inactivated influenza vaccine. Germline V gives CDR1 LNHNV, CDR2 YYDKDF (reference sequence). The junction had 7 bases not matched to a gene; V was cut back by 5 bases and J by 0 bases. The length of the CDR3 is 16 residues. Study-wide results and caveats: Few new T cells, the authors suggested, are recruited by each seasonal influenza vaccination.

This TCR was sampled from a man aged 50 to 69 who received an inactivated influenza vaccine. Sequenced here: PBMCs from blood, sampled around 25 months after vaccination. The genes are TRBV15 and TRBJ2-1; 7 positions match TRBD1. The CDR3 region is CATSYTGASSYNEQFF. In DNA form, the CDR3 reads TGTGCCACCAGCTATACAGGGGCGAGCTCCTACAATGAGCAGTTCTTC.